These 20 T cell receptor beta chains were all obtained from the same sample, sequenced in a study of T-cell reconstitution after alpha-beta-depleted transplantation in children (dated by TCRdb to about 2016). Interpreted using the paper, the treatment or condition label stands for: allogeneic hematopoietic cell transplantation with graft depleted of TCRalphabeta T cells and CD19 B cells. Library method: PCR. TCRdb shows the sequencer as Illumina HiSeq 2500. TCR library preparation used molecular barcoding, with unique molecular identifiers applied to normalize quantification of the TCRbeta repertoire. TCRdb redid the processing of the public reads, applying fastp at Q25 and MiXCR, and retained in-frame beta chains. Duplicate CDR3 protein sequences are folded into a single record with the most common DNA and genes. Recorded for this sample are about 440,000 distinct CDR3 sequences; approximately 41% of them occurred a single time. Clones ranked in the top ten supply under 30% of the sample.

The sequencing here drew on PBMCs, taken before TCRalphabeta/CD19-depleted stem cell transplant. The receptor set was obtained from a girl between 2 and 10 years old with aplastic anemia, due to receive a stem cell transplant.

The V gene is TRBV5-5, the J gene TRBJ1-5; 7 bases align to TRBD1. V gave up 0 bases and J gave up 0 bases; unmatched junction bases: 6. Germline V gives CDR1 SGHKS, CDR2 YYEKEE (reference sequence). The length of the CDR3 is 17 residues. CDR3 loop: CASSLVWRGPSNQPQHF. Here the CDR3 DNA reads TGTGCCAGCAGCTTGGTTTGGAGGGGGCCTAGCAATCAGCCCCAGCATTTT.

This clonotype occurred many times. The chain combines TRBV7-6 with TRBJ2-3, with 10 bases aligning to TRBD2. V shed 1 base, J shed 4 bases, and the junction held 8 bases outside the gene matches. Germline V gene sequence: CDR1 SGHVS, CDR2 FNYEAQ. This CDR3 has 17 residues. CDR3 nucleotides: TGTGCCAGCAGCTTAGAGGCAGCGGGGGGGCCTGCAGATACGCAGTATTTT. Its translation: CASSLEAAGGPADTQYF.

Ten or more counts support this clonotype. The chain joins TRBV12-3 or TRBV12-4 to TRBJ2-1, with a weak D call TRBD2 (6 bases). V lost 5 bases to trimming and J lost 9 bases, with 20 bases between them. This CDR3 spans 15 amino acids. The chain's CDR3 is CASSPLIGSGSEQFF. The CDR3 DNA reads as TGTGCCAGCAGTCCCCTTATCGGGAGTGGCAGTGAGCAGTTCTTC.

In its sample, this clonotype was seen many times. V gene TRBV5-1 combines with J gene TRBJ2-7; the match to TRBD2 covers 8 bases. The germline V gene has CDR1 SGHRS and CDR2 YFSETQ. This CDR3 contains 15 residues. Trimming at V came to 1 base and at J to 2 bases, leaving 5 bases not matched to a gene. The CDR3 DNA reads TGCGCCAGCAGCTTGTCCACGGGAGGGACCTACGAGCAGTACTTC. It codes for CASSLSTGGTYEQYF.

The J gene is TRBJ1-4, the V gene TRBV24-1; possible D gene TRBD1, 5 bases. CDR3 size: 15 residues. Germline V gene lookup returns CDR1 KGHDR and CDR2 SFDVKD. V lost 8 bases, J lost 1 base, and 13 bases lay in between. As DNA, the CDR3 is TGTGCCACCATCGGCAGGGCAGAAACTAATGAAAAACTGTTTTTT. As protein: CATIGRAETNEKLFF.

This clonotype was picked up a small number of times. The chain employs TRBV25-1 and TRBJ2-2; 8 nucleotides align to TRBD2. The CDR3 contains 15 residues. V shed 7 bases and J 7 bases; nucleotides not matched to a gene: 11. Germline V gene lookup returns CDR1 MGHDK and CDR2 SYGVNS. CDR3 DNA: TGTGCCAGCAACCCGGGACTAGGGTCTGACGGGGAGCTGTTTTTT. Its translation: CASNPGLGSDGELFF.

This clonotype was counted once. The chain uses TRBV28 and TRBJ1-1; possibly TRBD1 for D (5 bases). CDR3 length equals 14 residues. Germline lookup yields CDR1 MDHEN and CDR2 SYDVKM. Trimming pared 1 base from V and 10 bases from J, leaving 16 bases between. CDR3 in amino acids: CASSLSRQGTTAFF. CDR3 nucleotides: TGTGCCAGCAGTTTATCTCGGCAGGGAACCACAGCTTTCTTT.

This clonotype was counted ten times or more. The gene calls are TRBV20-1 and TRBJ2-7, with no clear D. Looked up from germline, CDR1 is DFQATT and CDR2 is SNEGSKA (reference sequence). The CDR3 spans 12 residues. Trimming stripped 1 base from V and 3 bases from J, with 7 bases between. DNA of the CDR3: TGCAGTGCTAGAGCACTCTTCTACGAGCAGTACTTC. This translates into CSARALFYEQYF.

The chain links TRBV7-6 to TRBJ1-3; D gene unclear. Trimming removed 6 bases at V and 0 bases at J, with 12 bases between. The CDR3 extends over 15 amino acids. CDR1 is SGHVS and CDR2 is FNYEAQ in the germline V gene. The DNA for the CDR3 is TGTGCCAGCAGTCCTCTCGTCTTCTCTGGAAACACCATATATTTT. Translated, it gives CASSPLVFSGNTIYF.

This clonotype was recorded many times. The rearrangement joins TRBV7-2 to TRBJ2-3, with D possibly matching TRBD1 (6 bases). The CDR3 extends over 15 amino acids. Trimming stripped 2 bases from V and 1 base from J, with 10 bases between. Per the germline V gene, CDR1 is SGHTA and CDR2 is FQGNSA. The CDR3 sequence: CASSLSAGGTDTQYF. DNA for the CDR3: TGTGCCAGCAGCTTAAGCGCAGGGGGCACAGATACGCAGTATTTT.

V is TRBV12-3 or TRBV12-4 and J is TRBJ1-5; no definite D call. Trimming pared 3 bases from V and 11 bases from J, leaving 11 bases between. This CDR3 is 12 amino acids long. The CDR3 nucleotides read TGTGCCAGCAGTTTGGGCCTGCCCGCCCAGCATTTT. Protein: CASSLGLPAQHF.

The gene calls are TRBV7-9 and TRBJ2-1; D is possibly TRBD2 (5 bases). Germline V lookup: CDR1 SEHNR, CDR2 FQNEAQ (reference sequence). V shed 5 bases and J shed 10 bases, with 12 bases lying between them. CDR3 length: 12 residues. CDR3 sequence reads: CASSAALVEQFF. CDR3 bases: TGTGCCAGCAGCGCAGCACTAGTGGAGCAGTTCTTC.

This clonotype appeared many times. The chain links TRBV18 to TRBJ1-1; D is uncertain. This CDR3 is 14 amino acids long. Germline CDR1 reads KGHSH; CDR2 reads LQKENI. The germline V and J ends were trimmed by 3 bases and 4 bases, with 12 bases remaining between them. CDR3 in DNA: TGTGCCAGCTCACCGTTCCAATTGGGCACTGAAGCTTTCTTT. Protein sequence: CASSPFQLGTEAFF.

This chain joins TRBV29-1 and TRBJ2-7; the D gene could be TRBD1 or TRBD2 (5 bases each). The CDR3 consists of 14 residues. Germline CDR1 and CDR2: SQVTM and ANQGSEA. Trimming removed 6 bases from V and 3 bases from J, with 18 bases in between. The CDR3 nucleotides read TGCAGCGTGTGGGGGTTGGGAGCGGTCTACGAGCAGTACTTC. Amino acid sequence: CSVWGLGAVYEQYF.

V gene TRBV15 combines with J gene TRBJ2-7, with 7 bases aligning to TRBD1. The CDR3 sequence is 14 residues long. With 0 bases clipped from V and 7 bases from J, the junction kept 6 bases outside the gene matches. The germline V gene encodes CDR1 LNHNV and CDR2 YYDKDF (reference sequence). This CDR3 is CATSRDSQGREQYF. The CDR3 DNA reads as TGTGCCACCAGCAGAGATTCACAGGGGCGGGAGCAGTACTTC.

This clonotype was observed a few times. The chain recombines TRBV6-5 with TRBJ2-3, with D perhaps matching TRBD2 (6 bases). Per germline, CDR1 MNHEY and CDR2 SVGAGI. The CDR3 covers 15 residues. V lost 2 bases and J 3 bases, leaving 12 bases between the germline ends. The CDR3 DNA reads as TGTGCCAGCAGTTACACCCGCGGGGAGACAGATACGCAGTATTTT. Translated, it gives CASSYTRGETDTQYF.

The rearrangement uses TRBV18 and TRBJ2-5; 7 bases align to TRBD2. There are 13 residues in the CDR3. Germline V CDR1 and CDR2: KGHSH, LQKENI. Trimming cost V 3 bases and J 5 bases; bases outside gene matches: 3. The CDR3, as DNA: TGTGCCAGCTCACCCAACGGGAGGGAGACCCAGTACTTC. Translation: CASSPNGRETQYF.

The chain employs TRBV7-2 and TRBJ2-5; D not certain. CDR3 length: 15 amino acids. Germline lookup yields CDR1 SGHTA and CDR2 FQGNSA. The V end lost 1 base, the J end lost 0 bases, and 9 bases lay between the germline ends. CDR3 protein: CASSLGTPYQETQYF. As DNA, the CDR3 is TGTGCCAGCAGCTTAGGCACACCGTACCAAGAGACCCAGTACTTC.

The chain is built from TRBV27 and TRBJ1-6; the D gene is possibly TRBD1 (5 bases). Germline CDR1 reads MNHEY; CDR2 reads SMNVEV (reference sequence). The V end lost 0 bases, the J end lost 0 bases, and 9 bases lay between the germline ends. This CDR3 spans 17 amino acids. CDR3: CASSLSTGASYNSPLHF. The CDR3, as DNA: TGTGCCAGCAGTTTATCTACAGGCGCCTCCTATAATTCACCCCTCCACTTT.

The chain carries TRBV20-1 and TRBJ2-1, with a tentative D call TRBD1 (6 bases). The CDR3 spans 13 residues. The germline gives CDR1 DFQATT, CDR2 SNEGSKA (reference sequence). The V end lost 0 bases, the J end lost 7 bases, and 10 bases lay between the germline ends. In DNA, the CDR3 is TGCAGTGCTAGAGAGGCCAGGGGTAATGAGCAGTTCTTC. Protein: CSAREARGNEQFF.